The sequence of this T cell receptor (beta chain) was determined in a study of shared clonotypes between healthy human individuals. The study, taken as a whole, reports: Sharing of clonotypes among donors was expected to vary with sequencing depth.

With regard to this clone: The antigen is not known.

Memory CD4+ cells were the fraction left after CD45RA+ naive selection. The length of the CDR3 is 15 residues. Evenly divided among several immunoSEQ plates was the genomic DNA of each subset. Clones were sequenced by immunoSEQ multiplex PCR, and TCRdb holds only the in-frame ones, with some missing. The top ten hold roughly 0.45% of the sample, which has about 1.5 million clones, approximately 98% seen once. The chain is built from TRBV21-1 and TRBJ1-5; the table's D call, TRBD1, has no DNA check behind it. TRBV21-1 corresponds to a pseudogene. Sequencing was performed on naive CD4+ T cells sorted from blood. This sample's subset: CD45RA+ positively selected. The sequence was obtained from a man aged 25 to 45 in good health. Here the CDR3 DNA reads TGTGCCAGCAGCAAAGATTCGACAGCAAGTCAGCCCCAGCATTTT. Translated: CASSKDSTASQPQHF.